This TCR beta chain was documented in a study of cytotoxic CD8 clonotypes in ibrutinib-treated CLL. Method: immunoSEQ multiplex PCR; TCRdb's copy keeps in-frame clones and lacks some. This table holds approximately 140,000 clones, about 72% found once. In its sample, this clone was seen many times. V lost 4 bases, J lost 6 bases, and 18 bases lay in between. Germline V gene data show CDR1 as LNHDA and CDR2 as SQIVND (reference sequence). The CDR3 spans 16 residues. The specimen comprised PBMCs, sampled after 12 months of ibrutinib treatment. The TCR originated in a human donor with chronic lymphocytic leukemia. The chain recombines TRBV19 with TRBJ1-4; D is perhaps TRBD1 (6 bases). Written as DNA, the CDR3 is TGTGCCAGTAGTAGTACAGGGACCCTAAGGGATGAAAAACTGTTTTTT. Amino acid sequence: CASSSTGTLRDEKLFF.